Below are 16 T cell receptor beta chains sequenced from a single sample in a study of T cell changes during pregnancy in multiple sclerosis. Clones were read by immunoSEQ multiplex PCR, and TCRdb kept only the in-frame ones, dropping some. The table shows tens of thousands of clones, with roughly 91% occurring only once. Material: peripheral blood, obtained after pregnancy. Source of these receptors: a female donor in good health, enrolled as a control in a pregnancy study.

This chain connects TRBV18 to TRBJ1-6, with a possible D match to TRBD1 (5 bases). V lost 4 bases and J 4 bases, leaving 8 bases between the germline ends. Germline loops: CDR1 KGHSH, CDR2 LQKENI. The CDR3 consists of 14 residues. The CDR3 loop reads CASSLEGYNSPLHF. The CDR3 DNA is TGTGCCAGCTCACTGGAGGGGTATAATTCACCCCTCCACTTT.

CDR3 residues: CASSFSPGSQDRTQYF. CDR3 sequence (DNA): TGTGCCAGCAGCTTCTCTCCGGGATCCCAAGATCGGACCCAGTACTTC. This chain connects TRBV5-8 to TRBJ2-5; TRBD2 is a possible D gene (5 bases). Germline-derived CDR1 and CDR2 are SGHTS and YDEGEE. CDR3 size: 16 residues. V gave up 2 bases and J gave up 7 bases, with 21 bases separating them.

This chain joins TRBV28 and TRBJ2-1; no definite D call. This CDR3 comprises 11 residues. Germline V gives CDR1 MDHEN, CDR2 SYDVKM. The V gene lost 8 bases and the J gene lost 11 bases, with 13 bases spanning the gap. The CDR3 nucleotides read TGTGCCAGCTACGCGACTCCCCAGCAGTTCTTC. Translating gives CASYATPQQFF.

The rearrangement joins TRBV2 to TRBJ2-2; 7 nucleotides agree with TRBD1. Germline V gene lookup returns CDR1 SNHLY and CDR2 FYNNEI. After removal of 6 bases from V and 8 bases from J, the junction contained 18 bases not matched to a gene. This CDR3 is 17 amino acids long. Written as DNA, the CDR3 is TGTGCCAGCAGCAAACCCTACATCACAGGGGAAAGAGGGGAGCTGTTTTTT. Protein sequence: CASSKPYITGERGELFF.

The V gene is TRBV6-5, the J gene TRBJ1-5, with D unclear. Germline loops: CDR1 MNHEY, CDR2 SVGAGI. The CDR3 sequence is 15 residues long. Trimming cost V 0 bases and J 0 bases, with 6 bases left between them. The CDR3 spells CASSYSSVSNQPQHF. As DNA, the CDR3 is TGTGCCAGCAGTTACTCGTCAGTTAGCAATCAGCCCCAGCATTTT.

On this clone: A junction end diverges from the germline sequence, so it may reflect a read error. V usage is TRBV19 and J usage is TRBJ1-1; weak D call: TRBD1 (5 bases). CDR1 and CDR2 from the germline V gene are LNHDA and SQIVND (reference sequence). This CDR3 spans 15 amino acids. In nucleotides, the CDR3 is TGTGCCAGCAGTATACCTGGGGGAGGGAACACTGAAGCTTTCTTT. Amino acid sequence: CASSIPGGGNTEAFF.

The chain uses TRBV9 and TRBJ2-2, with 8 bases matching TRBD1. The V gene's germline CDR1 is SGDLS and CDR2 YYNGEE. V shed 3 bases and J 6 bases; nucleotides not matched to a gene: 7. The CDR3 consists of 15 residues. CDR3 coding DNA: TGTGCCAGCAGCGCCCAGGGGGCGAGTGCCGGGGAGCTGTTTTTT. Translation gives CASSAQGASAGELFF.

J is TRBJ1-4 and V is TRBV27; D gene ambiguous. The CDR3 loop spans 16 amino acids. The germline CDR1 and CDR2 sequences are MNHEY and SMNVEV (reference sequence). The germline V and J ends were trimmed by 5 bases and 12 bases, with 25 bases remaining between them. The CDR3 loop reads CASSPTGFRNKGELFF. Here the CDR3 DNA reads TGTGCCAGCAGTCCCACCGGGTTCCGAAATAAGGGAGAACTGTTTTTT.

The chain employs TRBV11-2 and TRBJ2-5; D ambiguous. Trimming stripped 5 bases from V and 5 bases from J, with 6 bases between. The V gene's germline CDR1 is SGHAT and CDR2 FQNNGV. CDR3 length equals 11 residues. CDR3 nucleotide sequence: TGTGCCAGCAGCCCCGGGGAGACCCAGTACTTC. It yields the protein CASSPGETQYF. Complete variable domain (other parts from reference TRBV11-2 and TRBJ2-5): EAGVAQSPRYKIIEKRQSVAFWCNPISGHATLYWYQQILGQGPKLLIQFQNNGVVDDSQLPKDRFSAERLKGVDSTLKIQPAKLEDSAVYLCASSPGETQYFGPGTRLLVL.

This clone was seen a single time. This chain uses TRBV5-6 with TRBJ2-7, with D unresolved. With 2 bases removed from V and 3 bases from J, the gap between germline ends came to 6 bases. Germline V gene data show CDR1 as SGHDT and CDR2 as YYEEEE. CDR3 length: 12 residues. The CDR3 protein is CASSLTGYEQYF. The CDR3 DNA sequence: TGTGCCAGCAGCTTAACCGGCTACGAGCAGTACTTC.

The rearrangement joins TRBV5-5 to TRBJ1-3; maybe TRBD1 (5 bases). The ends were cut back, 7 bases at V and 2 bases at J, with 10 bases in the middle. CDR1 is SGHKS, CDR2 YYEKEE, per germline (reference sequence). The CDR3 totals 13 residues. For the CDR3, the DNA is TGTGCCAGCCTAGGGGTCACTGGAAACACCATATATTTT. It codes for CASLGVTGNTIYF.

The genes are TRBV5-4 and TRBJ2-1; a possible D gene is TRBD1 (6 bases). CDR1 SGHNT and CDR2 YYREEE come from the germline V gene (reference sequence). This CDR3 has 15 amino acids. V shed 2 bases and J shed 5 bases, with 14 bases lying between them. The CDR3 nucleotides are TGTGCCAGCAGCTTTCAAACAGGGATCAACAATGAGCAGTTCTTC. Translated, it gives CASSFQTGINNEQFF. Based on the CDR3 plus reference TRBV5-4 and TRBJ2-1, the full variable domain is ETGVTQSPTHLIKTRGQQVTLRCSSQSGHNTVSWYQQALGQGPQFIFQYYREEENGRGNFPPRFSGLQFPNYSSELNVNALELDDSALYLCASSFQTGINNEQFFGPGTRLTVL.

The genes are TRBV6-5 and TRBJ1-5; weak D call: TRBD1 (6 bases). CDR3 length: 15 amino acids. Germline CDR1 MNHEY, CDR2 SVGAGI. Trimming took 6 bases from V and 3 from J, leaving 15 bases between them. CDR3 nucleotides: TGTGCCAGCAGCATTGACAGGAACAACAATCAGCCCCAGCATTTT. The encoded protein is CASSIDRNNNQPQHF.

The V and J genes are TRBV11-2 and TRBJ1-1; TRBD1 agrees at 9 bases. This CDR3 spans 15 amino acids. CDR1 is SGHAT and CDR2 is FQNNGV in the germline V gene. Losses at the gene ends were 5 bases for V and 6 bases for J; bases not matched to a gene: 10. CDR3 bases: TGTGCCAGCAGCACCCGGGACAGGGAGAGGGCTGAAGCTTTCTTT. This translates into CASSTRDRERAEAFF.

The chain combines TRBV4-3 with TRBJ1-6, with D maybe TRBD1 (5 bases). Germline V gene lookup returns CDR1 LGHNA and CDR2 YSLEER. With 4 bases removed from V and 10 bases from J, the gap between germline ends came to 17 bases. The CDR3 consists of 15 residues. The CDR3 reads CASSLIRGTESPLHF. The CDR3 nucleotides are TGCGCCAGCAGCCTTATAAGGGGTACAGAATCACCCCTCCACTTT.

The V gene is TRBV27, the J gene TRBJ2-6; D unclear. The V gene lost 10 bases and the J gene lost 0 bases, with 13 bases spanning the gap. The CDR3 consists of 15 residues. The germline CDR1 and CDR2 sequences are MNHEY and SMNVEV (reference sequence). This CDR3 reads CATYPYSSGANVLTF. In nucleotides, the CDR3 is TGTGCCACCTATCCCTATAGCTCTGGGGCCAACGTCCTGACTTTC.